This TCR beta chain was recorded in a study of shared clonotypes between healthy human individuals. Findings and caveats of the study: Around 5.4% of naive CD4 clonotypes were common to a handful of donors. On the whole, naive subsets had larger estimated richness than memory subsets had.

Between the trimmed V and J ends, which lost 4 bases and 0 bases, there was a span of 11 bases. Germline values: CDR1 WNHNN, CDR2 SYGVQD (reference sequence). The CDR3 has 15 amino acids. Assay execution proceeded at the deep level. Sorted-subset replicate PCR reactions were performed with around 200 ng DNA, corresponding to roughly 30,000 T cell genomes. Profiled with immunoSEQ multiplex PCR; TCRdb holds only in-frame clones, not every one. Of about 960,000 clones in the sample, over 60% were seen once. With respect to this clone: What it binds is unknown.

The chain joins TRBV10-1 to TRBJ2-3, with D tentatively TRBD2 (6 bases). This TCR was sampled from a man younger than 35 in good health. Sequencing was performed on memory CD4+ T cells sorted from blood. The subset is: CD45RA-negative fraction. This chain's CDR3 is CASSVAGISTDTQYF. The CDR3 nucleotides read TGCGCCAGCAGTGTGGCGGGAATAAGCACAGATACGCAGTATTTT.